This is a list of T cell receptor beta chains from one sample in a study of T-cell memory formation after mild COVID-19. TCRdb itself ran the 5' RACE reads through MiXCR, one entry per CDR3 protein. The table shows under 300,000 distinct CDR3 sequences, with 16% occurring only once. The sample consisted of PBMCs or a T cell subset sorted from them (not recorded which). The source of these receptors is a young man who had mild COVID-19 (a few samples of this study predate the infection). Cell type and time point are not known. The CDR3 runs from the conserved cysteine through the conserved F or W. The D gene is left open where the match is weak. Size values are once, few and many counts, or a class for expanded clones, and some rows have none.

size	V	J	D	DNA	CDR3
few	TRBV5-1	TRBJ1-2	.	TGCGCCAGCTTCTCCGGGGGAACAACGAACTATGGCTACACCTTC	CASFSGGTTNYGYTF
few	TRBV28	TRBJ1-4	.	TGTGCCAGCAGTACCCCCGGGACGAATGAAAAACTGTTTTTT	CASSTPGTNEKLFF
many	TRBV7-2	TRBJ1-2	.	TGTGCCAGCAGCCCCGATGGATCTAACTATGGCTACACCTTC	CASSPDGSNYGYTF
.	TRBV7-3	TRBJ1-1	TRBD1	TGTGCCAGCAGCGTACAGGGGGCAGGGACTGAAGCTTTCTTT	CASSVQGAGTEAFF
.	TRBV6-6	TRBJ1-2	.	TGTGCCACCTCGGCGGGGACTTACTATGGCTACACCTTC	CATSAGTYYGYTF
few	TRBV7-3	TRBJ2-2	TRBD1	TGTGCCAGCAGCTTAGGACAGGGGCCCACCGGGGAGCTGTTTTTT	CASSLGQGPTGELFF
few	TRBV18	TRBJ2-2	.	TGTGCCAGCTCACCAAATAGCGTGAACACCGGGGAGCTGTTTTTT	CASSPNSVNTGELFF
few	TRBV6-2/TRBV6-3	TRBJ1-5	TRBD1	TGTGCCAGCAGATCGACAGGGGATCAGCCCCAGCATTTT	CASRSTGDQPQHF
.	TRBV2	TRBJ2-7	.	TGTGCCAGCAAATACAGCCACGAGCAGTACTTC	CASKYSHEQYF
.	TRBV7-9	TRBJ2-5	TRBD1	TGTGCCAGCAGCTCACCCGGGACAGCCTATAGGGAGACCCAGTACTTC	CASSSPGTAYRETQYF
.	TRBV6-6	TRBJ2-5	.	TGTGCCAGCAGTCAAAAGGAGAGGGGGACCCAGTACTTC	CASSQKERGTQYF
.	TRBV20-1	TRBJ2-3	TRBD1	TGCAGTGCTAAGACAGGGGCCCTCACAGATACGCAGTATTTT	CSAKTGALTDTQYF
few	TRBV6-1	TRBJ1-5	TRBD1	TGTGCCAGCGGGGGGACAGGGAGACAGCCCCAGCATTTT	CASGGTGRQPQHF
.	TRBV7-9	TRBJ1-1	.	TGTGCCAGCAGCTTAGCCCCAAGTCTGAACACTGAAGCTTTCTTT	CASSLAPSLNTEAFF
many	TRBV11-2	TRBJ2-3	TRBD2	TGTGCCAGCAGTTTCGGGGGGGCAATAGATACGCAGTATTTT	CASSFGGAIDTQYF
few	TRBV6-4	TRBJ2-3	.	TGTGCCAGCAGCGGAGGGACAACAGATACGCAGTATTTT	CASSGGTTDTQYF
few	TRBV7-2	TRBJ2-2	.	TGTGCCAGCAGCTTTCGTGCAACGAACACCGGGGAGCTGTTTTTT	CASSFRATNTGELFF
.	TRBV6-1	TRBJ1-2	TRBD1	TGTGCCAGCAGCGCCACAGGGGGAGTGGGTGGCTACACCTTC	CASSATGGVGGYTF
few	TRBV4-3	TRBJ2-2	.	TGCGCCAGCAGCCACGTGGGACGCTTAGGGGAGCTGTTTTTT	CASSHVGRLGELFF
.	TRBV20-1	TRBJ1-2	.	TGCAGTGCTATCGGTCCGGGAGGCTACACCTTC	CSAIGPGGYTF
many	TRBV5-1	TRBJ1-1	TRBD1	TGCGCCAGCAGCTTGACAGGGGTGAACACTGAAGCTTTCTTT	CASSLTGVNTEAFF
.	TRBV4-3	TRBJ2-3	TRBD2	TGCGCCAGCAGCCAAGGCGGACTAGCTGGAACAGATACGCAGTATTTT	CASSQGGLAGTDTQYF
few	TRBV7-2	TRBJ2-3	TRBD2	TGTGCCAGCAGCTTAGGGAGGCGGGGGATCACAGATACGCAGTATTTT	CASSLGRRGITDTQYF
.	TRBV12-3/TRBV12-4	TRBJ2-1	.	TGTGCCAGCAGTTTTACAGGTGGAATTGCCCTGCAGTTCTTC	CASSFTGGIALQFF
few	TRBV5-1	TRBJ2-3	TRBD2	TGCGCCAGCAGCTTTTTCAGCGGGGCGGACGGAGATACGCAGTATTTT	CASSFFSGADGDTQYF
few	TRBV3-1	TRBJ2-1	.	TGTGCCAGCAGCCAAGAAGGGACCCGCCATGAGCAGTTCTTC	CASSQEGTRHEQFF
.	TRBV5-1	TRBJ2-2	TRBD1	TGCGCCAGCAGCTTGGCGCCAGGGGGAACCGGGGAGCTGTTTTTT	CASSLAPGGTGELFF
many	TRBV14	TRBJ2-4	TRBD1	TGTGCCAGCAGCCAACTTACAGGGGGGTCGGACATTCAGTACTTC	CASSQLTGGSDIQYF